This is a list of T cell receptor beta chains from one sample in a study of blood T cells in healthy people across ages. Using its own MiXCR run on the 5' RACE reads, TCRdb lists one record per CDR3 protein. The profile shows 600,000 to 1,000,000 distinct CDR3 sequences, approximately 25% of them singletons. These data were likewise used in another study, on T cells of mothers and their children.

The specimen was blood. The receptors stem from a boy aged 5 to 17 in good health. Each CDR3 is given with its conserved first and last residue. D genes are given only for firm matches. Expanded clones are given a class, and other clones once, few, many or no size at all.

clone size	V gene	D gene	J gene	CDR3 DNA	CDR3 protein
NA	TRBV12-3/TRBV12-4	NA	TRBJ1-6	TGTGCCAGCAGGCCGGGGGTGATAGGTTCACCCCTCCACTTT	CASRPGVIGSPLHF
NA	TRBV4-1	NA	TRBJ1-2	TGCGCCAGCAGCCAAGTTGCGGTAAACTATGGCTACACCTTC	CASSQVAVNYGYTF
NA	TRBV7-3	NA	TRBJ2-7	TGTGCCAGCAGCCTAGCCGTAGGGCTCCTCGAGCAGTACTTC	CASSLAVGLLEQYF
NA	TRBV3-1	NA	TRBJ2-4	TGTGCCAGCAGCCAAGTCGCAGGGGGGAACATTCAGTACTTC	CASSQVAGGNIQYF
few	TRBV20-1	TRBD1	TRBJ1-4	TGCAGTGCTACAGGGGGCGCTACTAATGAAAAACTGTTTTTT	CSATGGATNEKLFF
NA	TRBV3-1	NA	TRBJ2-5	TGTGCCAGCAGCCAAAACCGGGGCAAAGAGACCCAGTACTTC	CASSQNRGKETQYF
once	TRBV5-1	NA	TRBJ2-7	TGCGCCGGCAGCTTGTTCGACAGTAACTACGAGCAGTACTTC	CAGSLFDSNYEQYF
many	TRBV7-2	NA	TRBJ2-5	TGTGCCAGCAGCTTAGGCAGGAGGCAAGAGACCCAGTACTTC	CASSLGRRQETQYF
NA	TRBV7-9	NA	TRBJ2-3	TGTGCCGGCAGCTTACTAACAGGGCCGGAGGATACGCAGTATTTT	CAGSLLTGPEDTQYF
NA	TRBV29-1	TRBD1	TRBJ1-2	TGCAGCGTTGAACCTAGTGAGGACAGGCCCGATGGCTACACCTTC	CSVEPSEDRPDGYTF
NA	TRBV7-9	TRBD1	TRBJ2-1	TGTGCCAGCAGCTTAGTAGGGGACAGGGGGATCAATGAGCAGTTCTTC	CASSLVGDRGINEQFF
NA	TRBV7-2	TRBD1	TRBJ2-1	TGTGCCAGCAGCTGGGACAGAAGCTCCTACAATGAGCAGCTCTTC	CASSWDRSSYNEQLF
few	TRBV28	TRBD2	TRBJ2-1	TGTGCCAGCAGTCTTGCCTCGGGACTAGCGGGGACCAATGAGCAGTTCTTC	CASSLASGLAGTNEQFF
NA	TRBV6-2/TRBV6-3	NA	TRBJ2-1	TGTGCCAGCAGTTGGGGCGCCGAGGGTGAGCAGTTCTTC	CASSWGAEGEQFF
few	TRBV20-1	NA	TRBJ2-1	TGCAGTGCTAGGCAGGGTGGGCTCATTGAGCAGTTCTTC	CSARQGGLIEQFF
few	TRBV28	TRBD1	TRBJ2-1	TGTGCCAGCAGACGACAGGGGGCGAGGTCCCCTGAGCAGTTCTTC	CASRRQGARSPEQFF
few	TRBV27	TRBD1	TRBJ2-5	TGTGCCAGCAGTTTCTTTGGGGACAGGGGTCTGGAGACCCAGTACTTC	CASSFFGDRGLETQYF
few	TRBV20-1	NA	TRBJ1-2	TGCAGTGCTAGAGATCAGCGCCAGCCCTATGGCTACACCTTC	CSARDQRQPYGYTF
few	TRBV28	TRBD1	TRBJ2-1	TGTGCCAGCAGCAGTTTAAAGGGACAGGGATCCTACAATGAGCAGTTCTTC	CASSSLKGQGSYNEQFF
once	TRBV7-2	NA	TRBJ1-2	TGTGCCAGCAGCTTAGTGGGGTCTATCAGGGAGCCCAATGGCTACACCTTC	CASSLVGSIREPNGYTF
NA	TRBV7-9	NA	TRBJ2-7	TGTGCCAGCAGTGGGAGCCGACAGAACTCCTACGAGCAGTACTTC	CASSGSRQNSYEQYF
few	TRBV4-1	NA	TRBJ1-4	TGCGCCAGCAGGAAGCCATCAGGAGAAAAACTGTTTTTT	CASRKPSGEKLFF
NA	TRBV5-1	NA	TRBJ2-7	TGCGCCAGCAGCTTGGAGCAGTTCTACGAGCAGTACTTC	CASSLEQFYEQYF
NA	TRBV20-1	NA	TRBJ1-2	TGCAGTGCGGGCAGTATCTATGGCTACACCTTC	CSAGSIYGYTF
NA	TRBV28	NA	TRBJ1-1	TGTGCCAGCAGGCAAGACGTTGGAGGGAACACTGAAGCTTTCTTT	CASRQDVGGNTEAFF
NA	TRBV20-1	TRBD2	TRBJ2-1	TGCAGTGCTAGAGGGGGGGGACTAGCGGGCTACAATGAGCAGTTCTTC	CSARGGGLAGYNEQFF
NA	TRBV21-1	NA	TRBJ2-2	TGTGCCAGCAGCAAATCCCCAGCGGGGGGGCCTACTAACACCGGGGAGCTGTTTTTT	CASSKSPAGGPTNTGELFF
NA	TRBV6-6	NA	TRBJ2-7	TGTGCCAGCAGGAACGCGGGCGAGCAGTACTTC	CASRNAGEQYF
NA	TRBV12-3/TRBV12-4	TRBD2	TRBJ2-5	TGTGCCAGCAGTTGGCGGGCTAGCGGGGGGCACCAGACCCAGTACTTC	CASSWRASGGHQTQYF
NA	TRBV4-3	TRBD2	TRBJ2-3	TGCGCCAGCAGCCAAGATTTGTTACTAGCGGGGGGAAACACAGATACGCAGTATTTT	CASSQDLLLAGGNTDTQYF
many	TRBV20-1	NA	TRBJ2-1	TGCAGTGCTAGTACCGCTTCGGGATGGTACAATGAGCAGTTCTTC	CSASTASGWYNEQFF
many	TRBV20-1	TRBD2	TRBJ2-1	TGCAGTGCTGGGACTAGCGGGAGGGGATACAATGAGCAGTTCTTC	CSAGTSGRGYNEQFF
NA	TRBV12-3/TRBV12-4	NA	TRBJ1-1	TGTGCCAGCAGTTTTTTCCAGCTGAACACTGAAGCTTTCTTT	CASSFFQLNTEAFF
few	TRBV7-3	TRBD2	TRBJ2-5	TGTGCCAGCAGCTTATACCCACCAGGGACTAGCGGAAAAGAGACCCAGTACTTC	CASSLYPPGTSGKETQYF
NA	TRBV4-1	TRBD1	TRBJ1-2	TGCGCCAGCAGCCACATACGGACAGGGCGTCGTGGCTACACCTTC	CASSHIRTGRRGYTF
once	TRBV11-2	TRBD1	TRBJ2-7	TGTGCCAGCAGCTTAGACTCGCACAGGGGTTCCTACGAGCAGTACTTC	CASSLDSHRGSYEQYF
few	TRBV5-1	NA	TRBJ1-2	TGCGCCAGCAGCTTGGATGGCAGGGGCAATGGCTACACCTTC	CASSLDGRGNGYTF
NA	TRBV3-1	TRBD2	TRBJ2-5	TGTGCCAGCAGCCAAGCACACGGGGGGATCGTCCAAGAGACCCAGTACTTC	CASSQAHGGIVQETQYF
NA	TRBV28	TRBD1	TRBJ1-5	TGTGCCAGCAGTGCTCGGACAGGGGCCGGGCAGCCCCAGCATTTT	CASSARTGAGQPQHF
few	TRBV7-9	TRBD2	TRBJ2-3	TGTGCCAGCACCTCATTGGGACTAGCAACAGATACGCAGTATTTT	CASTSLGLATDTQYF
NA	TRBV12-3/TRBV12-4	NA	TRBJ1-2	TGTGCCAGCAGCCCCCTTGGCGGCTACACCTTC	CASSPLGGYTF
NA	TRBV24-1	TRBD2	TRBJ2-5	TGTGCCACCTCTCAGCGGGACTTCGGGGAAGAGACCCAGTACTTC	CATSQRDFGEETQYF
few	TRBV20-1	NA	TRBJ2-7	TGCAGTGCCGACAGTTCCTCCTACGAGCAGTACTTC	CSADSSSYEQYF
NA	TRBV7-8	NA	TRBJ1-4	TGTGCCAGCAGCGACAACATACAGGAAAAACTGTTTTTT	CASSDNIQEKLFF
few	TRBV5-5	TRBD1	TRBJ2-5	TGTGCCAGCAGCTTGGATGGACCAGGGGGCTTGGGGGAGACCCAGTACTTC	CASSLDGPGGLGETQYF
few	TRBV7-2	TRBD2	TRBJ2-5	TGTGCCAGCAGCTTATTTTTAGCGGGGGGCCAGGAGACCCAGTACTTC	CASSLFLAGGQETQYF
NA	TRBV15	NA	TRBJ2-3	TGTGCCACCAGTCAGGCACCAACAGATACGCAGTATTTT	CATSQAPTDTQYF
NA	TRBV25-1	TRBD1	TRBJ2-3	TGTGCCAGCAGTGAATTGGGGACAGGAACAGATACGCAGTATTTT	CASSELGTGTDTQYF
few	TRBV5-1	NA	TRBJ1-1	TGCGCCAGCGGGACGGAGTTTACAGAAGCTTTCTTT	CASGTEFTEAFF
many	TRBV28	TRBD1	TRBJ2-1	TGTGCCAGCAGTCCCGACAGGGCGGCCTACAATGAGCAGTTCTTC	CASSPDRAAYNEQFF
few	TRBV7-8	NA	TRBJ2-4	TGTGCCAGCAGCTTATCTTGGGCTGAAAACATTCAGTACTTC	CASSLSWAENIQYF
few	TRBV12-3/TRBV12-4	NA	TRBJ1-2	TGTGCCAGCAGCCAAGGGCCCCGGGGTGACTATGGCTACACCTTC	CASSQGPRGDYGYTF
NA	TRBV6-2/TRBV6-3	NA	TRBJ2-7	TGTGCCAGCAGTTACAACCTGGGGCCCTACGAGCAGTACTTC	CASSYNLGPYEQYF
few	TRBV6-5	NA	TRBJ1-2	TGTGCCACAGAGGACGTGCGGGGCTACACCTTC	CATEDVRGYTF
few	TRBV18	TRBD1	TRBJ1-6	TGTGCCAGCTCGGAGGACAGGGGTTCACCCCTCCACTTT	CASSEDRGSPLHF
NA	TRBV12-3/TRBV12-4	NA	TRBJ2-7	TGTGCCAGCAGTATCGCGGACAGCTTCGAGCAGTACTTC	CASSIADSFEQYF
NA	TRBV7-9	NA	TRBJ2-7	TGTGCCAGCAGCTCTACGGGCAGGGCGAACTACGAGCAGTACTTC	CASSSTGRANYEQYF
few	TRBV5-1	TRBD1	TRBJ2-2	TGCGCCAGCAGCTGGTCCGGGACAGGGAACACCGGGGAGCTGTTTTTT	CASSWSGTGNTGELFF
few	TRBV28	TRBD1	TRBJ1-1	TGTGCCAGTAAACAGGGGTACACTGAAGCTTTCTTT	CASKQGYTEAFF
NA	TRBV19	NA	TRBJ1-1	TGTGCCAGTAGTATGCCCCCTCCCAGTGCCGAAGCTTTCTTT	CASSMPPPSAEAFF